These 21 T cell receptor beta chains were all obtained from the same sample, sequenced in a study of blood T cell repertoires in COVID-19 (dated by TCRdb to about 2020). Library generation was performed with the immunoSEQ multiplex PCR assay. As stored in TCRdb, this immuneACCESS dataset retains in-frame rearrangements with V and J assigned. A fraction of the clones does not appear; measured against another copy, unresolved V genes explain less than half of the discrepancy, and the remainder lacks a known reason. The sample data list about 94,000 clones, and more than 70% of these were observed just once. The ten largest account for approximately 12% of the sample. The specimen was peripheral blood. The receptors were gathered from a woman aged 55-70 years in a cohort sampled during active or convalescent COVID-19.

This clone was recorded a few times. This rearrangement joins TRBV6-1 to TRBJ1-2; D is possibly TRBD1 (6 bases). Trimming stripped 1 base from V and 5 bases from J, with 14 bases between. Germline CDR1 is MNHNS and CDR2 is SASEGT. The CDR3 has 15 residues. CDR3: CASSEVGTSRYGYTF. CDR3 DNA sequence: TGTGCCAGCAGTGAAGTAGGGACAAGCAGATATGGCTACACCTTC.

The chain is built from TRBV4-1 and TRBJ1-1, with 7 bases identical to TRBD1. With 4 bases clipped from V and 1 base from J, the junction kept 3 bases outside the gene matches. Germline assignment: CDR1 MGHRA and CDR2 YSYEKL. This CDR3 region has 14 residues. CDR3 sequence: CASSPGQSNTEAFF. As DNA, the CDR3 is TGCGCCAGCAGCCCGGGACAGTCGAACACTGAAGCTTTCTTT.

This clone was observed a few times. The chain links TRBV19 to TRBJ1-6; D call uncertain. V lost 3 bases, J lost 8 bases, and 11 bases lay in between. The CDR3 runs to 14 residues. Per the germline V gene, CDR1 is LNHDA and CDR2 is SQIVND (reference sequence). The CDR3 spells CASSMKLTDSPLHF. CDR3 coding DNA: TGTGCCAGTAGTATGAAGTTAACGGATTCACCCCTCCACTTT.

The rearrangement uses TRBV11-2 and TRBJ2-7; 9 bases are a match to TRBD1. V lost 5 bases to trimming and J lost 6 bases; unmatched junction nucleotides: 5. The CDR3 spans 13 residues. CDR1 and CDR2 (germline): SGHAT, FQNNGV. The CDR3 DNA sequence: TGTGCCAGCAGCCAACAGGGGGCAGGCGAGCAGTACTTC. This encodes CASSQQGAGEQYF.

The V gene is TRBV25-1, the J gene TRBJ2-7; 7 nucleotides agree with TRBD2. V was clipped by 2 bases and J by 0 bases; unmatched bases: 10. This CDR3 contains 17 residues. CDR1 and CDR2 (germline): MGHDK, SYGVNS. CDR3 loop: CASSEREGRGASYEQYF. CDR3 sequence (DNA): TGTGCCAGCAGTGAAAGGGAGGGGAGGGGCGCCTCCTACGAGCAGTACTTC.

The rearrangement joins TRBV25-1 to TRBJ1-5, with a possible D match to TRBD1 (5 bases). The germline V gene encodes CDR1 MGHDK and CDR2 SYGVNS. Trimming left V 4 bases short and J 6 bases short, with 10 bases between. This CDR3 has 13 residues. CDR3 residues: CASSAQRGQPQHF. In DNA, the CDR3 is TGTGCCAGCAGTGCACAAAGGGGTCAGCCCCAGCATTTT.

Regarding this clone: The junction does not match germline at one end; this may be a read error. The gene calls are TRBV12-3 or TRBV12-4 and TRBJ1-1; D might be TRBD1 (5 bases). The CDR3 has 11 residues. The CDR3 here is CLEGANTEAFF. The DNA of the CDR3 is TGCCTGGAAGGGGCGAACACTGAAGCTTTCTTT.

The chain uses TRBV29-1 and TRBJ1-1; D is possibly TRBD1 (6 bases). There are 14 residues in the CDR3. The V end was cut by 1 base, the J end by 1 base, with 10 bases between. Looked up from germline, CDR1 is SQVTM and CDR2 is ANQGSEA. The CDR3 loop reads CSVEGRGPNTEAFF. CDR3 nucleotides: TGCAGCGTTGAAGGCAGGGGACCGAACACTGAAGCTTTCTTT.

The chain employs TRBV4-1 and TRBJ1-1, with 7 bases lining up with TRBD1. The CDR3 length is 15 residues. In germline, CDR1 is MGHRA, CDR2 YSYEKL. V was clipped by 4 bases and J by 0 bases; unmatched bases: 5. The CDR3 region has the DNA TGCGCCAGCAGCCCAACAGGGGTCATGAACACTGAAGCTTTCTTT. This gives the protein CASSPTGVMNTEAFF.

The rearrangement links TRBV19 to TRBJ1-4; 11 bases match TRBD1. The CDR3 contains 14 residues. Germline V gene lookup returns CDR1 LNHDA and CDR2 SQIVND (reference sequence). Trimming removed 5 bases from V and 8 bases from J; junction bases left unmatched: 4. DNA of the CDR3: TGTGCCAGTAGTCCGGGACAGGGGGTAGAAAAACTGTTTTTT. It codes for CASSPGQGVEKLFF.

The V call is TRBV5-6, the J call TRBJ2-3; D gene unclear. Germline CDR1 SGHDT, CDR2 YYEEEE. Between the trimmed V and J ends, which lost 4 bases and 0 bases, there was a span of 6 bases. This CDR3 is 13 amino acids long. The CDR3 region is CASSLVSTDTQYF. The CDR3 DNA sequence: TGTGCCAGCAGCCTCGTTAGCACAGATACGCAGTATTTT.

This clone was picked up one time. The chain uses TRBV7-9 and TRBJ2-1; 7 bases match TRBD1. This CDR3 contains 15 residues. Germline V lookup: CDR1 SEHNR, CDR2 FQNEAQ (reference sequence). V trimming: 5 bases; J trimming: 6 bases; junction bases outside the gene matches: 10. The DNA of the CDR3 is TGTGCCAGCAGCCCGTCGGGACAGCTTTTCAATGAGCAGTTCTTC. Translation gives CASSPSGQLFNEQFF. The full variable domain, rest sourced from reference TRBV7-9 and TRBJ2-1, is DTGVSQNPRHKITKRGQNVTFRCDPISEHNRLYWYRQTLGQGPEFLTYFQNEAQLEKSRLLSDRFSAERPKGSFSTLEIQRTEQGDSAMYLCASSPSGQLFNEQFFGPGTRLTVL.

The chain joins TRBV3-1 (or the pseudogene TRBV3-2) to TRBJ2-7, with D tentatively TRBD1 (6 bases). V lost 4 bases, J lost 1 base, and 14 bases lay in between. This CDR3 spans 15 amino acids. From germline, CDR1 is LGHDT and CDR2 YNNKEL (reference sequence). The CDR3 DNA reads TGTGCCAGCAGCCGCCAAACAGGGCTATCCTACGAGCAGTACTTC. The encoded protein is CASSRQTGLSYEQYF.

The gene calls are TRBV10-3 and TRBJ1-5; a possible D gene is TRBD1 (5 bases). V lost 2 bases to trimming and J lost 3 bases, with 11 bases between them. The germline gives CDR1 ENHRY, CDR2 SYGVKD. The CDR3 consists of 15 residues. DNA of the CDR3: TGTGCCATCAGTGAGGAGGGGACTTACAATCAGCCCCAGCATTTT. This codes for CAISEEGTYNQPQHF.

The gene calls are TRBV2 and TRBJ1-1; D is unresolved. Germline lookup yields CDR1 SNHLY and CDR2 FYNNEI. The CDR3 is made up of 9 amino acids. With 2 bases removed from V and 10 bases from J, the gap between germline ends came to 2 bases. CDR3 in amino acids: CASSERAFF. The DNA of the CDR3 is TGTGCCAGCAGTGAACGAGCTTTCTTT.

The rearrangement joins TRBV18 to TRBJ2-7, with a possible D match to TRBD2 (5 bases). Germline V CDR1 and CDR2: KGHSH, LQKENI. With 2 bases removed from V and 4 bases from J, the gap between germline ends came to 12 bases. The length of the CDR3 is 14 residues. CDR3 loop: CASSPAGRTYEQYF. CDR3 in DNA: TGTGCCAGCTCACCAGCGGGCCGCACTTACGAGCAGTACTTC.

This clone came up once. This chain links TRBV10-3 with TRBJ2-3; the match to TRBD2 covers 9 bases. Per germline, CDR1 ENHRY and CDR2 SYGVKD. The CDR3 totals 15 residues. V shed 4 bases and J 4 bases; nucleotides not matched to a gene: 6. The CDR3, as DNA: TGTGCCATCAGTGGTATAGCGGGAGAGGCAGATACGCAGTATTTT. This encodes CAISGIAGEADTQYF.

A single count supports this clone. The chain is built from TRBV6-4 and TRBJ2-6, with TRBD1 as a possible D gene (6 bases). Germline CDR1 MRHNA, CDR2 SNTAGT. The length of the CDR3 is 18 residues. V was clipped by 2 bases and J by 2 bases, with 16 bases between them. In DNA, the CDR3 is TGTGCCAGCAGTGACCGTGGACAGTATGGTACTGGGGCCAACGTCCTGACTTTC. It codes for CASSDRGQYGTGANVLTF.

The chain combines TRBV6-4 with TRBJ1-2; D gene ambiguous. There are 13 residues in the CDR3. Trimming cost V 6 bases and J 3 bases, with 11 bases left between them. Per the germline V gene, CDR1 is MRHNA and CDR2 is SNTAGT. The CDR3 nucleotides read TGTGCCAGCAGGAGCGACGCGGACTATGGCTACACCTTC. Translated, it gives CASRSDADYGYTF.

V usage is TRBV25-1 and J usage is TRBJ1-2, with D perhaps TRBD1 (6 bases). V dropped 4 bases and J dropped 8 bases, with 14 bases sitting between them. Germline values: CDR1 MGHDK, CDR2 SYGVNS. This CDR3 spans 13 amino acids. The CDR3 is CASSGGLSEGYTF. CDR3 sequence (DNA): TGTGCCAGCAGTGGGGGGCTTTCGGAGGGCTACACCTTC.

The V gene is TRBV11-2, the J gene TRBJ2-1; D is ambiguous. Looked up from germline, CDR1 is SGHAT and CDR2 is FQNNGV. The CDR3 is 13 residues long. V shed 2 bases and J shed 1 base, with 3 bases lying between them. CDR3 residues: CASSLSSYNEQFF. CDR3 nucleotides: TGTGCCAGCAGCTTATCTTCCTACAATGAGCAGTTCTTC.